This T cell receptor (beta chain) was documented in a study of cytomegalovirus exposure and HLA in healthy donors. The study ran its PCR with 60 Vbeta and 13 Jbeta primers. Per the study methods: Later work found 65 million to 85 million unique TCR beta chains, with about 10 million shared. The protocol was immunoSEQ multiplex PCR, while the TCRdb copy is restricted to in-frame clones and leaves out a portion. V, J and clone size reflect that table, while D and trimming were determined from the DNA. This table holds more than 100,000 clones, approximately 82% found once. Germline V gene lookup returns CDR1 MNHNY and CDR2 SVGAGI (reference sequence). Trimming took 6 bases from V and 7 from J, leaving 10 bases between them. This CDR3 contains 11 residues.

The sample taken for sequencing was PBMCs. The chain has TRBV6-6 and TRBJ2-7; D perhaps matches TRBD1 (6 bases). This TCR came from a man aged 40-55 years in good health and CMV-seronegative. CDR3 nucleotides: TGTGCCAGCAGGACAGGAGGAGAGCAGTACTTC. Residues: CASRTGGEQYF.